This T cell receptor (beta chain) originates from a study of T cells in Graves' hyperthyroidism and ophthalmopathy. Amplified TCR beta CDR3 regions derived from RNA transcripts. Using the HTBI primer set, a first-round RT-PCR was run on the TCR CDR3. TCRdb re-called the multiplex PCR reads through MiXCR, storing one row per CDR3 protein. The sample has a few hundred thousand distinct CDR3 sequences; around 45% are singletons. This CDR3 has 14 amino acids. Per the germline V gene, CDR1 is SGHTA and CDR2 is FQGTGA. Trimming stripped 2 bases from V and 8 bases from J, with 16 bases between. Absence of ophthalmopathy progression within 18 months defined stable Graves' hyperthyroidism. Recently diagnosed hyperthyroidism of less than 2 months' duration affected patients aged 18 to 65. Worth noting for this clonotype: The antigen is undetermined. A read error may be the cause here, since a much bigger clone is one base away.

General study results and limits: Appearing also in blood were most of the thyroid clonotypes expanded above 0.001.

Sample: peripheral blood or thyroid tissue (not recorded which). The chain couples TRBV7-3 to TRBJ2-7; D may be TRBD1 (6 bases). The sequence came from a woman aged 18-29 years with Graves' hyperthyroidism. The CDR3 here is CASSLAKQGGKQYF. The CDR3 DNA is TGTGCCAGCAGCTTAGCGAAACAGGGTGGCAAGCAGTACTTC.